This T cell receptor (beta chain) was sequenced during a study of patients and donors after allogeneic stem cell transplantation. In TCRdb, the RT-PCR reads were re-called with MiXCR into one record per CDR3 protein. The table has 900,000 to 1,000,000 distinct CDR3 sequences, about a sixth seen once. This clonotype was seen ten or more times. Sequenced sample: blood, either unsorted or a sorted T cell fraction (not recorded which). This TCR came from a human donor who was either an allogeneic HSCT recipient or a stem cell or donor lymphocyte infusion donor (not recorded which). It is not recorded whose cells these are; they may come from a transplant donor.

The CDR3 spells CASRVTGQNTEAFF. The CDR3 region has the DNA TGTGCCAGCAGGGTGACAGGGCAGAACACTGAAGCTTTCTTT. J is TRBJ1-1 and V is TRBV12-3 or TRBV12-4; 7 bases fit TRBD1. The CDR3 is made up of 14 amino acids. V shed 6 bases and J 1 base; nucleotides not matched to a gene: 5.